The rows below give T cell receptor beta chains drawn from one sample of a study of beta chain features in type 1 diabetes. TCRdb's copy holds only in-frame clones and misses some; the assay was immunoSEQ multiplex PCR. Among just over 600,000 clones, around a sixth were seen once, and the ten largest hold 0.07% to 0.095%. Sequenced material: naive CD4+ T cells from blood. The source of these receptors is a man between 18 and 35 years old in good health. The CDR3 runs from the conserved cysteine through the conserved F or W. The order of the fields is V gene, CDR3 length, CDR3 protein.

TRBV18	14	CASSGQGMPYEQYF
TRBV18	15	CASSPYGTGIAEAFF
TRBV4-3	16	CASSPAYQRNTGELFF
TRBV7-2	14	CASSLEARMGGYTF
TRBV7-9	16	CASSSLKGQGVYEQYF
TRBV5-1	14	CASSLEGSTDTQYF
TRBV4-3	14	CASSQSGLNQPQHF
TRBV19	15	CASSFQDFLSYEQYF
TRBV6-4	13	CASKGPGTDTQYF
TRBV18	13	CASSYDRVETQYF
TRBV21-1	14	CASSMTGPNTEAFF
TRBV28	14	CASTWVPVFGEQFF
TRBV18	13	CASSPLAGGKLFF
TRBV7-2	13	CASNRLHTDTQYF
TRBV7-2	13	CASSLDRNTEAFF
TRBV7-3	15	CASSLRGSSYNEQFF
TRBV15	18	CATSGGQGWGLSNQPQHF
TRBV7-3	15	CASSSQRTGNYGYTF
TRBV9	13	CASSVGWGNEQFF
TRBV21-1	14	CASSPRDREYEQYF
TRBV13	17	CASSLRKLATPSYEQYF
TRBV6-6	14	CASIASGTFYEQYF
TRBV7-2	14	CASSQRQGAGELFF
TRBV7-2	14	CASSFTGYQETQYF